The rows below give T cell receptor beta chains drawn from one sample of a study of shared T cell receptors in the human thymus. The table came from immunoSEQ multiplex PCR; TCRdb's copy has only in-frame clones and leaves some out. The sample has hundreds of thousands of clones, 87% seen once. These data also featured in a second study, about human thymus T cells.

Sequencing input: thymocytes. The origin of the receptors is a boy under two years old with a congenital heart defect. CDR3s include the opening cysteine and the closing phenylalanine or tryptophan. The D gene is left open where the match is weak. Clone size, where shown, is once, few, many, or a class for clones that have expanded.

J gene	clone size	D gene	V gene	CDR3 DNA	CDR3 protein
TRBJ1-2	.	.	TRBV23-1	TGCGCCAGCAGTCAGGCAGGGGATGGCTACACCTTC	CASSQAGDGYTF
TRBJ1-4	.	.	TRBV11-2	TGTGCCAGCAGCTTAAGTGGGACTGTGGAAAAACTGTTTTTT	CASSLSGTVEKLFF
TRBJ1-2	.	.	TRBV29-1	TGCAGCGTTGATTACTTCGGGGAAATTAACTATGGCTACACCTTC	CSVDYFGEINYGYTF
TRBJ1-1	.	.	TRBV11-2	TGTGCCAGCAGCTTACATAACAGGTGGGACACTGAAGCTTTCTTT	CASSLHNRWDTEAFF
TRBJ1-1	.	.	TRBV28	TGTGTGACGGGGAACACTGAAGCTTTCTTT	CVTGNTEAFF
TRBJ1-5	once	TRBD1	TRBV11-3	TGTGCCAGCAGAAAAAGGACAGGGAGGAATCAGCCCCAGCATTTT	CASRKRTGRNQPQHF
TRBJ2-1	.	.	TRBV4-1	TGCGCCAGCAGCTTATCACTCGGGGTTGCTGACAATGAGCAGTTCTTC	CASSLSLGVADNEQFF
TRBJ2-1	.	TRBD2	TRBV7-9	TGTGCCAGCAGCCCAGTGGCGGGAGGCGAAGACAATGAGCAGTTCTTC	CASSPVAGGEDNEQFF
TRBJ1-6	.	.	TRBV4-3	TGCGCCAGCAGCCAAGCATACGACCCGGGACCGCTGAGGGGGTATAATTCACCCCTCCACTTT	CASSQAYDPGPLRGYNSPLHF
TRBJ1-4	few	.	TRBV14	TGTGCCAGCAGCCAAGTGGACGGGGGGGAAAAACTGTTTTTT	CASSQVDGGEKLFF
TRBJ2-5	.	TRBD1	TRBV18	TGTGCCAGCTCCAGGGGGGAGACCCAGTACTTC	CASSRGETQYF
TRBJ2-7	.	TRBD1	TRBV5-1	TGCGCCAGCAGCCCCTCACAGGGGCGATCTCAATACGAGCAGTACTTC	CASSPSQGRSQYEQYF
TRBJ2-3	.	.	TRBV28	TGTGCCAGCAGTTTATATGGGGCTCCCCGCACAGATACGCAGTATTTT	CASSLYGAPRTDTQYF
TRBJ2-1	few	.	TRBV19	TGTGCCAGTAACGATCAGAATGAGCAGTTCTTC	CASNDQNEQFF
TRBJ2-2	.	.	TRBV18	TGTGCCAGCTCACCGGGGCAGGGTCCCTACACCGGGGAGCTGTTTTTT	CASSPGQGPYTGELFF
TRBJ2-1	.	TRBD2	TRBV18	TGTGCCAGCTCACCGATCGCGGGAGGGCCTAGATACAATGAGCAGTTCTTC	CASSPIAGGPRYNEQFF
TRBJ2-3	.	TRBD1	TRBV6-5	TGTGCCAGCAGCCAGGGACAGTGCACAGATACGCAGTATTTT	CASSQGQCTDTQYF
TRBJ2-1	once	TRBD2	TRBV29-1	TGCAGCGTCATGCCCGTTAGCGGGAGGGCCTCTTCCTACAATGAGCAGTTCTTC	CSVMPVSGRASSYNEQFF
TRBJ1-5	.	.	TRBV28	TGTGCCAGCAACGCATCCGGGTGCGCCCAGCATTTT	CASNASGCAQHF
TRBJ1-3	.	.	TRBV13	TGTGCCAGCAGCTTAGCATCTTCAGGTGCCCAGACAGGACACTCTGGAAACACCATATATTTT	CASSLASSGAQTGHSGNTIYF
TRBJ1-6	.	TRBD1	TRBV19	TGTGCCAGTAGTACCGCCGGGACAGGGAATTCACCCCTCCACTTT	CASSTAGTGNSPLHF
TRBJ2-2	.	TRBD1	TRBV2	TGTGCCAGCAGTAACAGGGGGCCATTGAACACCGGGGAGCTGTTTTTT	CASSNRGPLNTGELFF
TRBJ2-6	.	.	TRBV7-9	TGTGCCAGCAGCGTGACAGCTGGGGCCAACGTCCTGACTTTC	CASSVTAGANVLTF
TRBJ2-3	.	.	TRBV6-5	TGTGCCAGCAGTTACGAGATCGCGGGCAGCACAGATACGCAGTATTTT	CASSYEIAGSTDTQYF
TRBJ1-5	.	.	TRBV19	TGTGCCAGTAGTATGTCGGGGTGGAACAATCAGCCCCAGCATTTT	CASSMSGWNNQPQHF
TRBJ1-3	.	.	TRBV14	TGTGCCAGCAGCCAAGAGCCGGACAGCTCTGGAAACACCATATATTTT	CASSQEPDSSGNTIYF
TRBJ1-2	.	.	TRBV6-5	TGTGCCAGCAGTTATATTGCAGCGAACTATGGCTACACCTTC	CASSYIAANYGYTF
TRBJ2-7	.	TRBD2	TRBV28	TGTGCCAGCAGTGACCCCCGGGGGGAGGGTTCCTACGAGCAGTACTTC	CASSDPRGEGSYEQYF
TRBJ2-7	.	.	TRBV29-1	TGCAGCGTTTCAACCTGGCCCTTTGAGCAGTACTTC	CSVSTWPFEQYF
TRBJ2-3	.	TRBD1	TRBV6-6	TGTGCCAGCGCCGGGGGACAGGGGACAGATACGCAGTATTTT	CASAGGQGTDTQYF
TRBJ1-3	.	.	TRBV9	TGTGCCAGCAGCGTAGAGGGGAACCCTGGAAACACCATATATTTT	CASSVEGNPGNTIYF
TRBJ2-4	.	.	TRBV5-1	TGCGCCAGCAGCCCTGGCCCCCTTCACAGAGAACTAGCCAAAAACATTCAGTACTTC	CASSPGPLHRELAKNIQYF
TRBJ2-1	.	TRBD1	TRBV7-9	TGTGCCATCGCTTTACGCAGGACAGGGTCATACAATGAGCAGTTCTTC	CAIALRRTGSYNEQFF
TRBJ2-1	.	TRBD2	TRBV29-1	TGCAGCGCCGGAACTAGCGGGGGATACAATGAGCAGTTCTTC	CSAGTSGGYNEQFF
TRBJ1-1	.	TRBD1	TRBV29-1	TGCAGCGTTGTTACCCCCGGGACAGGGGATTCGTTGAACACTGAAGCTTTCTTT	CSVVTPGTGDSLNTEAFF
TRBJ1-5	.	.	TRBV7-9	TGTGCCAGCAGCCCGGACAGTAATCAGCCCCAGCATTTT	CASSPDSNQPQHF
TRBJ2-1	.	.	TRBV19	TGTGCCAGTAGTCCCTTCCTGACTAGTCGGGTGGTCTTC	CASSPFLTSRVVF
TRBJ1-1	few	.	TRBV4-3	TGCGCCAGCAGCCTTTCCGGGACATGGGACACTGAAGCTTTCTTT	CASSLSGTWDTEAFF
TRBJ2-3	.	.	TRBV4-1	TGCGCCAGCAGCCAATCCGGGAGTGGGGATACGCAGTATTTT	CASSQSGSGDTQYF
TRBJ1-6	.	TRBD1	TRBV7-2	TGTGCCAGCAGCTCGGGACAGAGGGCGCATTCACCCCTCCACTTT	CASSSGQRAHSPLHF
TRBJ2-7	.	.	TRBV27	TGTGCCAGCAGTTTCCGGGCCTACGAGCAGTACTTC	CASSFRAYEQYF
TRBJ2-5	.	TRBD1	TRBV28	TGTGCCAGCAGTTTAAGTCGTGTTTCGGGACAGGGTCTTATAAAGACCCAGTACTTC	CASSLSRVSGQGLIKTQYF
TRBJ2-1	.	TRBD1	TRBV6-1	TGTGCCAGCGGGGACAGGGTGGGCTACAATGAGCAGTTCTTC	CASGDRVGYNEQFF
TRBJ1-2	.	TRBD1	TRBV6-5	TGTGCCAGCAGTAAGACAGGGTGGGGTGGCTACACCTTC	CASSKTGWGGYTF
TRBJ2-6	.	.	TRBV28	TGTGCCAGCAGTGGACCACCGGGGGCTGGGGCCAACGTCCTGACTTTC	CASSGPPGAGANVLTF
TRBJ2-3	.	.	TRBV5-1	TGCGCCAGCAGCTTGAGCCGGGATATCAAAGATACGCAGTATTTT	CASSLSRDIKDTQYF
TRBJ1-5	.	TRBD1	TRBV19	TGTGCCAGTAGTATAGAACCCACAGGGGGCGATCAGCCCCAGCATTTT	CASSIEPTGGDQPQHF
TRBJ2-3	.	.	TRBV28	TGTGCCAGCAGTTATACGGGGGGCACGCAGTATTTT	CASSYTGGTQYF
TRBJ1-4	few	TRBD1	TRBV18	TGTGCCAGCTCACCACGTACAGGGGTTAATGAAAAACTGTTTTTT	CASSPRTGVNEKLFF